The 5 T cell receptor beta chains presented below share a single source sample, sequenced in a study of graft-versus-host responses after intestinal transplantation (dated by TCRdb to about 2021). The library came from the immunoSEQ multiplex PCR assay. TCRdb holds this immuneACCESS table with in-frame rearrangements only. Some clones are missing; in checked studies, unresolved V genes explain under half, and the rest has no known cause. Across this sample there are just over 20,000 clones, with 85% to 90% seen only once. The top ten hold 5% to 5.5% of the sample. The source material was PBMCs, sampled approximately 65 days after intestinal transplantation. These receptors all stem from a human patient who received an intestinal transplant, so some T cells may come from the graft donor.

This chain joins TRBV2 and TRBJ2-7; D unresolved. The CDR3 consists of 13 residues. V lost 7 bases to trimming and J lost 4 bases, with 14 bases between them. Germline V CDR1 and CDR2: SNHLY, FYNNEI. CDR3 protein: CASKFGTAYEQYF. Written as DNA, the CDR3 is TGTGCCAGCAAGTTCGGTACGGCGTACGAGCAGTACTTC.

About this clone itself: The junction differs from germline at one of its ends, possibly a read error. The gene calls are TRBV6-5 and TRBJ2-7, with TRBD1 as a possible D gene (6 bases). Germline-derived CDR1 and CDR2 are MNHEY and SVGAGI. CDR3 length equals 12 residues. CDR3 sequence (DNA): TGTGCCAGCAGCCTCCTGGGACAATCCCCGGACTTC. Protein: CASSLLGQSPDF.

This chain uses TRBV18 with TRBJ2-2; possible D gene TRBD1, 6 bases. This CDR3 spans 14 amino acids. V gave up 3 bases and J gave up 8 bases, with 13 bases separating them. Germline lookup yields CDR1 KGHSH and CDR2 LQKENI. The CDR3 bases are TGTGCCAGCTCACCTTTGACAGGTTCAGGGGAGCTGTTTTTT. Its translation is CASSPLTGSGELFF. The entire variable domain, with the rest obtained from reference TRBV18 and TRBJ2-2, is as follows: NAGVMQNPRHLVRRRGQEARLRCSPMKGHSHVYWYRQLPEEGLKFMVYLQKENIIDESGMPKERFSAEFPKEGPSILRIQQVVRGDSAAYFCASSPLTGSGELFFGEGSRLTVL.

The CDR3: CAISGAETSYEQYF. The CDR3 DNA sequence: TGTGCCATCAGTGGGGCGGAGACCTCCTACGAGCAGTACTTC. This chain connects TRBV10-3 to TRBJ2-7, with no clear D. Deletions cut 4 bases from V and 0 bases from J, with 10 bases between. From germline, CDR1 is ENHRY and CDR2 SYGVKD. CDR3 size: 14 residues.

The rearrangement uses TRBV6-1 and TRBJ2-7; D could derive from TRBD1 or TRBD2 (5 bases each). CDR3 length equals 14 residues. V was clipped by 3 bases and J by 1 base, with 10 bases between them. The germline gives CDR1 MNHNS, CDR2 SASEGT. The CDR3 region is CASSEGDPSYEQYF. The CDR3, as DNA: TGTGCCAGCAGTGAGGGGGACCCGTCCTACGAGCAGTACTTC.